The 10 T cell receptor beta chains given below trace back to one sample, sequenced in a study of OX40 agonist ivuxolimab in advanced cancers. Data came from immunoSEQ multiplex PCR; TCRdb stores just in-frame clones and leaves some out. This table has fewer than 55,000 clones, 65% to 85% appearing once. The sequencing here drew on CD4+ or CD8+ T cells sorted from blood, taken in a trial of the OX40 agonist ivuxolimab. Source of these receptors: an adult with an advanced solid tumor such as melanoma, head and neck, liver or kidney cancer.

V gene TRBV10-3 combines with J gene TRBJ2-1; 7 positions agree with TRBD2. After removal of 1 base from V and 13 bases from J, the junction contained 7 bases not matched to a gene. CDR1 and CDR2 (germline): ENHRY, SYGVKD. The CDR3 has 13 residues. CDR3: CAISEYETSSQFF. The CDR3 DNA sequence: TGTGCCATCAGTGAGTATGAGACTAGCTCACAGTTCTTC.

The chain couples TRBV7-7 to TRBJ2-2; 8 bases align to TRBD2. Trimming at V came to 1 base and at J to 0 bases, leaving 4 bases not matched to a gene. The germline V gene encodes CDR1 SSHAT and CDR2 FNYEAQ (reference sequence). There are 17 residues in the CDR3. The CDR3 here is CASSLDLLAANTGELFF. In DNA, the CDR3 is TGTGCCAGCAGCTTAGATCTACTAGCGGCGAACACCGGGGAGCTGTTTTTT.

The CDR3 loop reads CASSSEAQGGNQPQHF. The CDR3 coding sequence is TGTGCCAGCAGTTCTGAGGCACAGGGCGGCAATCAGCCCCAGCATTTT. The chain is built from TRBV6-5 and TRBJ1-5; a weak D match, TRBD1 (6 bases). The V gene's germline CDR1 is MNHEY and CDR2 SVGAGI. The V end lost 4 bases, the J end lost 2 bases, and 15 bases lay between the germline ends. CDR3 length equals 16 residues.

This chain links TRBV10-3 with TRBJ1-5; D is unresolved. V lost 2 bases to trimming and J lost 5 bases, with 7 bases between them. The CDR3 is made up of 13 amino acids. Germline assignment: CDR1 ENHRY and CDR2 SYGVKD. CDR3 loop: CAISEQTHQPQHF. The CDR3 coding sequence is TGTGCCATCAGTGAGCAGACACATCAGCCCCAGCATTTT.

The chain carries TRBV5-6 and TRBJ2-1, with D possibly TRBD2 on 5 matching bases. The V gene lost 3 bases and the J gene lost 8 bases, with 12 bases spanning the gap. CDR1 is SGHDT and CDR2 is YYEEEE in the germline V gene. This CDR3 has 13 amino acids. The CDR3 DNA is TGTGCCAGCAGCTCCGCGAGGGCCGATGAGCAGTTCTTC. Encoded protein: CASSSARADEQFF.

The CDR3 DNA sequence: TGTGCCAGCAGCTTAGTGATAGGACTAGCGGATTTCCTCGACGAGCAGTACTTC. It encodes CASSLVIGLADFLDEQYF. This chain uses TRBV7-2 with TRBJ2-7, with 10 bases lining up with TRBD2. Trimming at V came to 1 base and at J to 5 bases, leaving 14 bases not matched to a gene. The CDR3 covers 18 residues. CDR1 is SGHTA and CDR2 is FQGNSA in the germline V gene.

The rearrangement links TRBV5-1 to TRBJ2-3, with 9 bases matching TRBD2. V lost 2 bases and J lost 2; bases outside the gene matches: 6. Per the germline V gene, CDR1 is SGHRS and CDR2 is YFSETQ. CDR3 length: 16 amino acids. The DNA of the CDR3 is TGCGCCAGCAGCTTCCTAGCGGGAACCCCCACAGATACGCAGTATTTT. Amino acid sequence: CASSFLAGTPTDTQYF.

CDR3 DNA: TGTGCCAGCAGTGAGCAAGGGGTGGATAATTCACCCCTCCACTTT. It codes for CASSEQGVDNSPLHF. The V call is TRBV6-1, the J call TRBJ1-6, with D perhaps TRBD1 (5 bases). The CDR3 is 15 residues long. V was pared by 3 bases and J by 5 bases, with 11 bases between. The germline CDR1 and CDR2 sequences are MNHNS and SASEGT.

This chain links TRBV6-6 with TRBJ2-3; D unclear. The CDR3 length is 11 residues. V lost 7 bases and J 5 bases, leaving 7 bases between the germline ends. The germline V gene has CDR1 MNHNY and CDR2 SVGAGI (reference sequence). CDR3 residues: CASTAGDTQYF. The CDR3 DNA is TGTGCCAGCACCGCAGGAGATACGCAGTATTTT.

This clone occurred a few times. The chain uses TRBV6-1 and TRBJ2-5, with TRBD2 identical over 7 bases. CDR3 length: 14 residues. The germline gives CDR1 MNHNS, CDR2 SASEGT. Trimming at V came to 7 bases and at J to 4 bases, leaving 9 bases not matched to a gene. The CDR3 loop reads CASTLSPGGETQYF. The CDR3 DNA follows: TGTGCCAGCACCCTATCCCCGGGAGGAGAGACCCAGTACTTC.